This T cell receptor (beta chain) emerged from a study of CD8 T cells in Susac syndrome. Roughly 0.45 to 1 ug RNA was reverse transcribed with random hexamers. Each CDR3 protein gets one entry after TCRdb re-called the immunoSEQ multiplex PCR reads with MiXCR. The sample has fewer than 250,000 distinct CDR3 sequences, more than 85% seen once. FACS was used to enrich TEMRA cells, whereas the CD8+ and CD4+ T cells were obtained by negative isolation. The CDR3 spans 15 residues. Germline V gene data show CDR1 as PRHDT and CDR2 as FYEKMQ (reference sequence). The ends lost 6 bases at V and 3 bases at J; junction bases unmatched: 9.

The clonotype originates from a human donor with multiple sclerosis. The gene calls are TRBV13 and TRBJ2-3, with 7 bases identical to TRBD1. Source material: CD8+ T cells from PBMCs. The CDR3 DNA is TGTGCCAGCAGGCTAAGGGGACAGCAGACAGATACGCAGTATTTT. Translation: CASRLRGQQTDTQYF.